Below are 21 T cell receptor beta chains sequenced from a single sample in a study of blood T cell repertoires in COVID-19. Clones were sequenced by immunoSEQ multiplex PCR, and TCRdb holds only the in-frame ones, with some missing. Of 100,000 to 150,000 clones detected, roughly 90% appear once; the ten largest clones hold roughly 2.2%. Sequenced material: peripheral blood. These receptors all stem from a man between 65 and 80 years old with active COVID-19.

The genes are TRBV2 and TRBJ2-7, with 7 positions matching TRBD2. Germline-derived CDR1 and CDR2 are SNHLY and FYNNEI. The CDR3 is made up of 15 amino acids. With V trimmed by 6 bases and J by 3 bases, 11 bases remained unmatched. The CDR3 DNA reads TGTGCCAGCAGCGGGCGGGGAGCGGGAATCTACGAGCAGTACTTC. It yields the protein CASSGRGAGIYEQYF.

The chain recombines TRBV13 with TRBJ2-2, with D possibly matching TRBD1 (6 bases). The germline V gene encodes CDR1 PRHDT and CDR2 FYEKMQ (reference sequence). The V end lost 5 bases, the J end lost 8 bases, and 9 bases lay between the germline ends. This CDR3 has 12 residues. CDR3 bases: TGTGCCAGCAGCCCTAGGGGGGGGGAGCTGTTTTTT. This sequence encodes CASSPRGGELFF.

This sequence joins TRBV18 and TRBJ2-1; weak D call: TRBD1 (5 bases). This CDR3 has 15 amino acids. Germline V lookup: CDR1 KGHSH, CDR2 LQKENI. V lost 3 bases and J 3 bases, leaving 12 bases between the germline ends. The CDR3 here is CASSPLSDSYNEQFF. CDR3 in DNA: TGTGCCAGCTCACCGCTATCCGACAGCTACAATGAGCAGTTCTTC.

The CDR3 nucleotides are TGCGCCAGCAGTGTGGAGGGGGAGACCCAGTACTTC. Translating it yields CASSVEGETQYF. J is TRBJ2-5 and V is TRBV5-1; a weak D match, TRBD2 (6 bases). Germline V lookup: CDR1 SGHRS, CDR2 YFSETQ. Trimming pared 5 bases from V and 5 bases from J, leaving 10 bases between. The CDR3 loop spans 12 amino acids.

V usage is TRBV19 and J usage is TRBJ2-1, with TRBD2 matching 10 bases. CDR3 size: 15 residues. Trimming removed 6 bases from V and 4 bases from J; junction bases left unmatched: 6. Germline CDR1 reads LNHDA; CDR2 reads SQIVND (reference sequence). Here the CDR3 reads CASSRTSGAYNEQFF. The CDR3 DNA reads as TGTGCCAGTAGCCGAACTAGCGGGGCTTACAATGAGCAGTTCTTC.

V and J are TRBV6-6 and TRBJ2-3, with 8 positions matching TRBD2. Germline values: CDR1 MNHNY, CDR2 SVGAGI (reference sequence). The junction had 5 bases not matched to a gene; V was cut back by 10 bases and J by 2 bases. This CDR3 contains 13 residues. The CDR3: CATSGGLTDTQYF. CDR3 nucleotides: TGTGCCACCTCGGGGGGGCTCACAGATACGCAGTATTTT.

The chain employs TRBV28 and TRBJ1-6, with 7 nucleotides matching TRBD1. The CDR3 loop spans 14 amino acids. Germline V CDR1 and CDR2: MDHEN, SYDVKM. The J segment lost 4 bases and the V segment lost 4 bases, leaving 1 base of the junction unmatched. The CDR3 spells CASSSQGYNSPLHF. The DNA of the CDR3 is TGTGCCAGCAGTTCACAGGGGTATAATTCACCCCTCCACTTT.

This rearrangement joins TRBV29-1 to TRBJ1-3; no reliable D call. Germline assignment: CDR1 SQVTM and CDR2 ANQGSEA. The length of the CDR3 is 13 residues. Trimming pared 7 bases from V and 1 base from J, leaving 11 bases between. CDR3 coding DNA: TGCAGCGCCTATAGTCTATCTGGAAACACCATATATTTT. Residues: CSAYSLSGNTIYF.

The chain has TRBV27 and TRBJ1-1, with 11 positions matching TRBD1. V dropped 5 bases and J dropped 1; count of bases not matched to a gene: 12. This CDR3 region has 18 residues. CDR1 is MNHEY and CDR2 is SMNVEV in the germline V gene (reference sequence). The CDR3 spells CASSPRTGGGVKNTEAFF. The CDR3 DNA follows: TGTGCCAGCAGTCCAAGGACAGGGGGCGGTGTGAAGAACACTGAAGCTTTCTTT.

The CDR3 nucleotides read TGTGCCAGCAGCACCAGATATAGCAATCAGCCCCAGCATTTT. Its protein is CASSTRYSNQPQHF. The J gene is TRBJ1-5, the V gene TRBV7-2; D not certain. The CDR3 sequence is 14 residues long. The germline CDR1 and CDR2 sequences are SGHTA and FQGNSA. V was trimmed by 5 bases and J by 0 bases, leaving 8 bases between them.

The chain recombines TRBV7-3 with TRBJ2-1; D uncertain. Germline lookup yields CDR1 SGHTA and CDR2 FQGTGA. This CDR3 contains 13 residues. The V end was cut by 5 bases, the J end by 3 bases, with 8 bases between. The chain's CDR3 is CASSQRGYNEQFF. CDR3 DNA sequence: TGTGCCAGCAGCCAACGAGGCTACAATGAGCAGTTCTTC.

V usage is TRBV5-1 and J usage is TRBJ2-1; 7 nucleotides match TRBD2. The CDR3 is 16 residues long. V lost 4 bases and J lost 3; bases outside the gene matches: 10. Germline assignment: CDR1 SGHRS and CDR2 YFSETQ. CDR3 protein: CASSQIAGDHYNEQFF. CDR3 nucleotides: TGCGCCAGCAGCCAAATCGCGGGGGACCACTACAATGAGCAGTTCTTC.

The chain links TRBV30 to TRBJ1-2; 8 nucleotides line up with TRBD1. J gave up 6 bases and V 2 bases, and 5 bases lay outside the gene matches. In germline, CDR1 is GTSNPN, CDR2 SVGIG (reference sequence). The CDR3 runs to 13 residues. CDR3 loop: CAWSLDREDGYTF. Written as DNA, the CDR3 is TGTGCCTGGAGTTTGGACAGGGAGGATGGCTACACCTTC.

The chain couples TRBV29-1 to TRBJ1-4, with 11 bases aligning to TRBD1. The CDR3 has 15 residues. The germline V gene has CDR1 SQVTM and CDR2 ANQGSEA. The V gene end was trimmed by 6 bases and the J gene end by 3 bases; junction bases not matched to a gene: 6. CDR3 sequence: CSVRGTGGPNEKLFF. CDR3 in DNA: TGCAGCGTGAGGGGGACAGGGGGGCCTAATGAAAAACTGTTTTTT.

The V and J genes are TRBV3-1 (or the pseudogene TRBV3-2) and TRBJ2-5; 7 nucleotides line up with TRBD1. V lost 1 base to trimming and J lost 5 bases; unmatched junction nucleotides: 10. CDR3 size: 16 residues. Germline CDR1 reads LGHDT; CDR2 reads YNNKEL (reference sequence). The CDR3 nucleotides read TGTGCCAGCAGCCAAGGGTACGGCAGGGGGATGGAGACCCAGTACTTC. Amino acids: CASSQGYGRGMETQYF.

The V call is TRBV18, the J call TRBJ1-6, with D perhaps matching TRBD1 (5 bases). Trimming shortened V by 1 base and J by 7 bases, and 14 bases separated the two germline ends. The germline gives CDR1 KGHSH, CDR2 LQKENI. The CDR3 covers 16 residues. In nucleotides, the CDR3 is TGTGCCAGCTCACCACTTCCAGGGTATGTGAATTCACCCCTCCACTTT. The encoded protein is CASSPLPGYVNSPLHF.

With respect to this clone: A junction boundary mismatches the germline segment, possibly from a read error. The V and J genes are TRBV28 and TRBJ2-7, with D possibly matching TRBD1 (5 bases). CDR3 length: 14 residues. The germline V gene encodes CDR1 MDHEN and CDR2 SYDVKM. Here the CDR3 DNA reads TGTGCCAGCAGCCTGGTTGACAGAACCTACGACCAGTACTTC. It codes for CASSLVDRTYDQYF.

There are a few counts of this clone. V is TRBV27 and J is TRBJ2-1, with a weak D call TRBD1 (6 bases). The CDR3 extends over 14 amino acids. Germline CDR1 and CDR2: MNHEY and SMNVEV (reference sequence). V lost 7 bases and J lost 3, with 13 bases in between. CDR3 nucleotide sequence: TGTGCCAGCACCCTCCGGGACAACTACAATGAGCAGTTCTTC. Its translation: CASTLRDNYNEQFF.

The rearrangement links TRBV6-5 to TRBJ1-1; D ambiguous. The CDR3 spans 16 residues. V dropped 4 bases and J dropped 4 bases, with 19 bases sitting between them. Germline V gene data show CDR1 as MNHEY and CDR2 as SVGAGI. The CDR3: CASSLEYAPGSTEAFF. The CDR3 DNA is TGTGCCAGCAGTTTGGAATATGCCCCGGGGAGCACTGAAGCTTTCTTT.

The chain recombines TRBV30 with TRBJ2-2; tentative D call: TRBD1 (5 bases). This CDR3 is 15 amino acids long. Per the germline V gene, CDR1 is GTSNPN and CDR2 is SVGIG (reference sequence). V lost 3 bases and J lost 1, with 12 bases in between. Here the CDR3 DNA reads TGTGCCTGGAGCAAGACAGCCCTGAACACCGGGGAGCTGTTTTTT. This encodes CAWSKTALNTGELFF.

The J gene is TRBJ2-1, the V gene TRBV7-3, with D possibly TRBD1 on 5 matching bases. CDR3 size: 17 residues. CDR1 is SGHTA, CDR2 FQGTGA, per germline. The germline V and J ends were trimmed by 1 base and 2 bases, with 15 bases remaining between them. The DNA of the CDR3 is TGTGCCAGCAGCTTAAATCCCTTCAGGGTGGCCTACAATGAGCAGTTCTTC. It encodes CASSLNPFRVAYNEQFF.